This T cell receptor beta chain appears in the sequencing data of a study of long-term antiretroviral therapy in people with HIV (dated by TCRdb to between 2022 and 2023). Concerning the study at large: Collection of the earliest samples took place about a decade ahead of the 2015 WHO recommendation for immediate ART, at a time when ART was typically delayed until CD4 counts fell. A retrospective serial study tested whether changes in peripheral blood TRB repertoire composition and diversity were associated with ART initiation and durable HIV suppression. From over 25 adults with confirmed HIV infection, the cohort provided around 180 cryopreserved PBMC samples, gathered serially across a mean of approximately six years (range 1-12). Of the roughly 30 participants with HIV, eleven were female. No cross-contamination during QIAcube processing was seen in test extractions of a monoclonal T-cell line run alongside around 34 polyclonal samples.

To be included, a participant needed at least one PBMC sample from before ART initiation plus at least two post-ART samples. Every participant with HIV received treatment in the United States of America. Before DNA extraction, cryopreserved samples of about 0.9-11 million PBMC were thawed and then washed. At the time of the earliest PBMC sample for each participant with HIV, ages ranged from 23 to 54 years. PBMC samples from each participant spanned 1-4 timepoints before ART initiation and 2-8 timepoints after ART initiation, with a median of 7 samples. For every participant, serial HIV viral load, CD4+ T-cell count, ART history and demographic data were obtained. Using a Qiagen kit on a QIAcube, genomic DNA was extracted from unsorted PBMC, with samples processed in batches of 12. The full study reports these points: ART initiation was associated with a significant increase in TRB diversity, but diversity stayed significantly below transplant donor controls even after long-term ART. Because pre-ART samples had limited cell numbers, profiling was done on unsorted PBMC rather than on sorted CD4+ and CD8+ T cells. The repertoire was dominated across all time points by expanded TRB clones identified before ART initiation, although this dominance was seen to fluctuate and to decrease in many PLHIV after ART. Narrower CDR3 length ranges were observed in HIV repertoires than in controls, and an antigen-experienced repertoire with only a slight naive shift after ART was suggested by the network structure. The samples span the years 2004 to 2017, and the ART regimens used may be less effective than current regimens. Limited PBMC availability meant only the TCR beta chain was sequenced, without alpha chain pairing. Inferences about post-ART repertoire changes are limited because no data were available on ART adherence, viral resistance or therapy changes.

The V and J ends are trimmed by 3 bases and 4 bases, leaving 15 bases between them. For CDR1 and CDR2, the germline V gene lists SNHLY and FYNNEI. The CDR3 goes from the cysteine to the phenylalanine over 15 residues. The read is trimmed to its CDR3 DNA, 45 bases read in frame from base 1. Points on this clone: The antigen it recognizes is unknown. No base-level quality is on record; no much larger clone is a single base apart.

The immunoSEQ hsTCRB v3.0 assay was used at survey level resolution to sequence the TRB variable region. The target sequencing depth for TRB was about 40,000-50,000 T-cell genomes per sample. An Illumina MiSeq with a v3 150-cycle kit was used to sequence the pooled TRB libraries. In the paper's pipeline: Repertoire analysis was performed in R inside a reproducible Nextflow workflow that covered QC, data transformation and analysis. LymphoSeq2, an R package for exploring AIRR-Seq data, was used to implement custom analyses. A few samples that produced fewer than 5000 total TRB sequences were removed, so 200 or so HIV repertoires were analyzed. Among the approximately 180 HIV repertoires that were kept, roughly 59 were collected before ART initiation and more than 120 were collected after ART initiation. Each repertoire was downsampled to 5000 TRB nucleotide sequences, and summary statistics were averaged across 100 downsampling iterations. TRB sequences were retained for analysis only if CDR3 regions of at least seven amino acids were present. Diversity was assessed using a clonality score derived from Shannon entropy and using the Gini coefficient. Repertoire networks linked the top 5000 CDR3 amino acid sequences whenever two sequences differed by an edit distance of one. For TRB CDR3 amino acid sequences, GLIPH2 was used to predict antigen specificity groups and MHC restriction. Known CMV, EBV, HIV or tissue antigen associations were flagged by matching CDR3 amino acid sequences against VDJdb and McPAS-TCR. Pre-ART, post-ART and control groups were compared with Wilcoxon signed-rank tests and Holm-Bonferroni correction. TCRdb retrieved this table from immuneACCESS and kept in-frame rearrangements only. Not all clones are present; in checked studies, unresolved V genes account for under half, and no reason is known for the remainder. That table is the source of V, J and clone size, and D and trimming were worked out from the DNA. Present in this sample are approximately 12,000 clones, roughly 87% of which were seen just once. Of the sample, approximately 18% falls within the top ten clones.

The chain was built from TRBV2 and TRBJ1-1; a tentative D match to TRBD1 spans 5 bases. The source was unsorted PBMCs, collected 8 to 8.5 years after starting antiretroviral therapy. The receptor was isolated from a man in his fifties with HIV. The bases read TGTGCCAGCAGTGACCACAGGCTTGGGGGCACTGAAGCTTTCTTT. Its product reads: CASSDHRLGGTEAFF.